The clone carrying this T cell receptor (beta chain) was seen more than once but under ten times. The target antigen is unknown. This sample was taken from a study of T-cell memory formation after mild COVID-19. Study observations and caveats: Contracting clones localized mainly to CM and EM when CD4+ and mainly to EMRA when CD8+. Pre-infection memory already had some responding clones, implying cross-reactive memory joined. Day 37-peaking second-wave clones had unconfirmed SARS-CoV-2 specificity.

The CDR3 loop spans 16 amino acids. Germline CDR1 MDHEN, CDR2 SYDVKM. The V and J ends lost 3 bases and 7 bases, in that order; junction bases with no gene match: 10. TCRdb re-derived calls from the 5' RACE reads in MiXCR, one entry per CDR3 protein. Seen here are 250,000 to 350,000 distinct CDR3 sequences, 19% observed once, and the top ten hold around 21%. Material for sequencing was PBMCs or a T cell subset sorted from them (not recorded which). The receptor's source is a man aged 18 to 30 who had mild COVID-19 (a few samples of this study predate the infection). Cell type and time point are not known. This chain uses TRBV28 with TRBJ2-1, with 9 bases that match TRBD2. The CDR3 region is CASSFISGGLGNEQFF. In DNA form, the CDR3 reads TGTGCCAGCAGTTTCATCAGCGGGGGGTTGGGGAATGAGCAGTTCTTC.